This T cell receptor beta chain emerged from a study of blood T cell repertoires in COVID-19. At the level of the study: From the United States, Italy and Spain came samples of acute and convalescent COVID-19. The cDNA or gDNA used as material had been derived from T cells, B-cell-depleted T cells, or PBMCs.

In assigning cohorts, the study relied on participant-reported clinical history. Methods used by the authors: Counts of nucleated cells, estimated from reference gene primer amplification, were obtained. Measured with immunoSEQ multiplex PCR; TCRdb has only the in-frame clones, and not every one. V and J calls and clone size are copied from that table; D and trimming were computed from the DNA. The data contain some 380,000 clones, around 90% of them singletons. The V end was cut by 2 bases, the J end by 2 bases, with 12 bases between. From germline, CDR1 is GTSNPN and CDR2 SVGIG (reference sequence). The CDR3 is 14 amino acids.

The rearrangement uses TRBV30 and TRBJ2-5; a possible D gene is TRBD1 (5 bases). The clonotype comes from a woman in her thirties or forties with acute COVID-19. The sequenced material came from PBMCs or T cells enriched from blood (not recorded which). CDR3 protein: CAWSTGGAQETQYF. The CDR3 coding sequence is TGTGCCTGGAGTACGGGTGGGGCGCAAGAGACCCAGTACTTC. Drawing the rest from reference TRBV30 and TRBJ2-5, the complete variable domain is SQTIHQWPATLVQPVGSPLSLECTVEGTSNPNLYWYRQAAGRGLQLLFYSVGIGQISSEVPQNLSASRPQDRQFILSSKKLLLSDSGFYLCAWSTGGAQETQYFGPGTRLLVL.